The clone carrying this T cell receptor beta chain came up a few times. Its antigen is currently unknown. The sample comes from a study of identical twins. Template switching (which added a universal primer site) was used, and cDNA carried unique molecular identifiers. TCRdb reprocessed the 5' RACE reads via MiXCR and lists one record per CDR3 protein. Here the sample spans 500,000 to 650,000 distinct CDR3 sequences, about a fifth being singletons. The CDR3 is 15 amino acids. Germline CDR1 reads MNHEY; CDR2 reads SVGAGI. V was clipped by 3 bases and J by 5 bases, with 11 bases between them. Whole-study findings and limits: Insertions ran lower in abundant cord blood beta clonotypes, though not in memory repertoires.

All donors comprised healthy Caucasians. A further study also used this sample, focusing on yellow fever vaccine responses in identical twins.

This chain links TRBV6-5 with TRBJ1-6, with a weak D call TRBD1 (5 bases). The clonotype was recovered from a woman younger than 30 in good health. The sample taken for sequencing was CD4+ T cells sorted from blood. The CDR3 protein is CASSYKGTDNSPLHF. CDR3 nucleotides: TGTGCCAGCAGTTATAAGGGGACGGATAATTCACCCCTCCACTTT.